This TCR beta chain came from a study of vaccination and CD4 T cells after COVID-19. By sample share, this clonotype is medium-sized. Its antigen is unknown. Treatment given: 10-day PBMC culture with coronavirus spike peptide pools or control peptides (ViraFEST assay). ViraFEST used peptide pools to expand antigen-specific T cells before TCR sequencing. PBMCs were cultured at around 1.8 million per well with approximately 9.3 IU/ml IL-2 and 8 to 10 ug/ml peptide pools. Researchers used the Oncomine TCR Beta short-read assay to sequence DNA from cultured CD4+ T cells. TCRdb re-derived calls from the PCR reads in MiXCR, one entry per CDR3 protein. The data contain about 20,000 distinct CDR3 sequences, less than 55% of them singletons. The sequenced sample was CD4+ T cells from blood, cultured in vitro. This receptor was taken from a human donor who had recovered from COVID-19.

This CDR3 reads CASSVNRSGKNTIYF. DNA of the CDR3: TGTGCCAGCAGTGTCAACAGGTCGGGCAAGAACACCATATATTTT. The chain couples TRBV2 to TRBJ1-3, with D possibly matching TRBD1 (5 bases). CDR3 length: 15 amino acids. V was cut by 4 bases and J by 7 bases, with 17 bases left in between. Germline V CDR1 and CDR2: SNHLY, FYNNEI.